The T cell receptor beta chain described here comes from a study of CD8 T cells in Susac syndrome. The wider study: There were roughly six sequenced Susac syndrome patients with active disease and fewer than 10 in remission.

RNA was extracted with the RNeasy kit, and a quantity of about 0.45 to 1 ug was reverse transcribed using random hexamers. A single record per CDR3 protein comes from TCRdb applying MiXCR to the immunoSEQ multiplex PCR reads. The data contain under 200,000 distinct CDR3 sequences, about 91% of them singletons. FACS was used to enrich TEMRA cells, whereas the CD8+ and CD4+ T cells were obtained by negative isolation. The CDR3 has 15 amino acids. Trimming removed 0 bases at V and 4 bases at J, with 10 bases between. The germline gives CDR1 SGHVS, CDR2 FNYEAQ. The specimen was CD4+ T cells from PBMCs. This chain links TRBV7-6 with TRBJ2-1; D perhaps matches TRBD2 (5 bases). This receptor was taken from a human donor with Susac syndrome. CDR3 nucleotides: TGTGCCAGCAGCTTAGCCTTACCGGGGTACAATGAGCAGTTCTTC. The encoded protein is CASSLALPGYNEQFF. Using reference TRBV7-6 and TRBJ2-1 for the parts outside the CDR3, the full variable domain is GAGVSQSPRYKVTKRGQDVALRCDPISGHVSLYWYRQALGQGPEFLTYFNYEAQQDKSGLPNDRFSAERPEGSISTLTIQRTEQRDSAMYRCASSLALPGYNEQFFGPGTRLTVL.